This T cell receptor (beta chain) was documented in a study of cytomegalovirus exposure and HLA in healthy donors. Study-level findings and limits: A few of the chains that were CMV-associated were confirmed in vitro to be specific for CMV antigens. Among TCR beta chains, those listed as cytomegalovirus-associated numbered 164. According to a later analysis, TCR clusters from the first cohort tended to co-occur in the roughly 130 validation repertoires.

Only in-frame clones appear in the TCRdb table, and some are missing; sequencing was by immunoSEQ multiplex PCR. This table has roughly 310,000 clones, around 90% appearing once. The donors were part of the validation cohort, which consisted of under 150 subjects and was separate from the first cohort of about 650 subjects. The germline CDR1 and CDR2 sequences are SGHTA and FQGNSA. This CDR3 has 15 amino acids. V lost 6 bases, J lost 0 bases, and 8 bases stayed unmatched. Worth noting for this clone: The target antigen is unknown.

The sequence came from a young man in good health and CMV-seronegative. The V and J genes are TRBV7-2 and TRBJ2-7, with 7 nucleotides matching TRBD1. The sequencing input was PBMCs. The CDR3 loop is CASSRTGLSSYEQYF. DNA of the CDR3: TGTGCCAGCAGTCGGACAGGTTTAAGCTCCTACGAGCAGTACTTC.